A selection of T cell receptor beta chains follows, all from one sample in a study of cytomegalovirus exposure and HLA in healthy donors. Sequencing used immunoSEQ multiplex PCR; TCRdb keeps in-frame clones, though not all of them. The data contain some 190,000 clones, roughly 82% of them singletons. The sample comprised PBMCs. Source of these receptors: a man aged 35-49 years in good health and CMV-seronegative. Each CDR3 is given with its conserved first and last residue. A D gene is named only where the DNA matches it firmly. Not all rows give a size; the values are once, few, many and, for expanded clones, a class.

once,TRBV19,TRBD1,TRBJ1-2,CASGRDSINYGYTF,TGTGCCAGTGGCCGGGACAGCATTAACTATGGCTACACCTTC
NA,TRBV18,NA,TRBJ1-2,CASSPPRGNYGYTF,TGTGCCAGCTCACCACCCCGGGGAAACTATGGCTACACCTTC
few,TRBV9,NA,TRBJ2-3,CASSVGDSTDTQYF,TGTGCCAGCAGCGTAGGAGATAGCACAGATACGCAGTATTTT
NA,TRBV21-1,NA,TRBJ2-7,CASSWDREMSSYEQYF,TGTGCCAGCAGCTGGGACAGGGAGATGAGCTCCTACGAGCAGTACTTC
NA,TRBV6-1,TRBD1,TRBJ1-2,CASSEARDRNNYGYTF,TGTGCCAGCAGTGAAGCCAGGGACAGGAATAACTATGGCTACACCTTC
NA,TRBV9,NA,TRBJ1-2,CASSVVGGGNYGYTF,TGTGCCAGCAGCGTAGTTGGTGGAGGTAACTATGGCTACACCTTC
large,TRBV4-3,TRBD2,TRBJ2-1,CASSQLLAGGPYNEQFF,TGCGCCAGCAGCCAGCTTCTGGCGGGAGGACCATACAATGAGCAGTTCTTC
NA,TRBV28,TRBD1,TRBJ2-7,CAGTGTGGNEQYF,TGTGCCGGGACCGGGACAGGGGGGAACGAGCAGTACTTC
NA,TRBV5-6,TRBD1,TRBJ1-4,CASSRRQGAANEKLFF,TGTGCCAGCAGCCGACGGCAGGGGGCGGCTAATGAAAAACTGTTTTTT
NA,TRBV9,TRBD2,TRBJ2-5,CASSPGPAGGLETQYF,TGTGCCAGCTCCCCCGGCCCTGCGGGGGGGCTCGAGACCCAGTACTTC